Here is one T cell receptor (beta chain) with its context. The source of the sample is a study of blood T cell repertoires in COVID-19. Study-level background: The cDNA or gDNA used as material had been derived from T cells, B-cell-depleted T cells, or PBMCs.

Here immunoSEQ multiplex PCR was the method, and the copy in TCRdb shows in-frame clones only, minus some. Of around 300,000 clones in the sample, roughly 89% are singletons; the top ten hold 2% to 2.5%. Per the germline V gene, CDR1 is LNHDA and CDR2 is SQIVND (reference sequence). Trimming took 10 bases from V and 4 from J; bases not matched to a gene: 8. The CDR3 consists of 14 residues. The V gene is TRBV19, the J gene TRBJ2-2; 8 nucleotides match TRBD2. The receptor was isolated from a man aged 45-65 years with acute or convalescent COVID-19. Sequencing was done on a sample of peripheral blood. CDR3 sequence (DNA): TGTGCCACTCGGACGGGAGGGGGCACCGGGGAGCTGTTTTTT. Translating gives CATRTGGGTGELFF.